This T cell receptor (beta chain) was captured in a study of shared clonotypes between healthy human individuals. Looking at the study overall: Samples came from a couple of female and three male donors aged 18 to 49.

Some clones are missing from TCRdb's copy, which holds only in-frame ones; the method was immunoSEQ multiplex PCR. The profile shows 2,500,000 or so clones, approximately 92% of them singletons. The CDR3 runs to 15 residues. The germline V and J ends were trimmed by 3 bases and 1 base, with 13 bases remaining between them. Looked up from germline, CDR1 is MDHEN and CDR2 is SYDVKM. Study findings and constraints: Only blood underwent sampling, and tissue repertoires likely differ. Sharing across four donors was highest in naive CD4 (roughly 5%) and lowest in memory CD8 (approximately 0.4%).

With respect to this clone: Its antigen remains unknown.

The sequenced sample consisted of naive CD4+ T cells sorted from blood. As for subset: CD45RA+ positively selected. The origin of this receptor is a man aged 18 to 35 in good health. The V call is TRBV28, the J call TRBJ2-7; unclear D gene. The CDR3 bases are TGTGCCAGCAGTTTGTCTAGGGCCTCTTCCTACGAGCAGTACTTC. Its translation: CASSLSRASSYEQYF.